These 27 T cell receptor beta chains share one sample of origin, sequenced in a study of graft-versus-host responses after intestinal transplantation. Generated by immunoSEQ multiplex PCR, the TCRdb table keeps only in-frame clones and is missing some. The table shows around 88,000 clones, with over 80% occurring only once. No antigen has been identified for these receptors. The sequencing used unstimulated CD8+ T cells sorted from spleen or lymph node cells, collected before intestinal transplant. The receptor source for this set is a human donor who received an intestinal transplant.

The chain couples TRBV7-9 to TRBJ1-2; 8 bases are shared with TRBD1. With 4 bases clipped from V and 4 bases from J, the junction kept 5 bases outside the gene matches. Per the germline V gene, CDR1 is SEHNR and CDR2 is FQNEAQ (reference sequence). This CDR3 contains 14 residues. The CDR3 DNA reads TGTGCCAGCAGCTCCGACAGGGGAGTCTATGGCTACACCTTC. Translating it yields CASSSDRGVYGYTF.

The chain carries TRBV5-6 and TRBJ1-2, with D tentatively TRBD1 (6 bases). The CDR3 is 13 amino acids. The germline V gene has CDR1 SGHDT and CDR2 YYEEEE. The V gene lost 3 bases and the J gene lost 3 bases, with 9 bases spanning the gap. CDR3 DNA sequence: TGTGCCAGCAGCTCAGGGGTGGACTATGGCTACACCTTC. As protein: CASSSGVDYGYTF.

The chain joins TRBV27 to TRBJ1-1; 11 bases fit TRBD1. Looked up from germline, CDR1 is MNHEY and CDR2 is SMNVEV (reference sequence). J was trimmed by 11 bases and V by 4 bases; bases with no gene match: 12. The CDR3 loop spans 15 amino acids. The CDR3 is CASSSTAGTGGFAFF. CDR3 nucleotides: TGTGCCAGCAGTTCTACCGCCGGGACAGGGGGTTTTGCTTTCTTT.

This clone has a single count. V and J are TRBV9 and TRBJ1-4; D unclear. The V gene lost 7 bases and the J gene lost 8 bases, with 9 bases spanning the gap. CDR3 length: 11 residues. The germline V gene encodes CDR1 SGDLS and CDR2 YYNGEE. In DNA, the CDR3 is TGTGCCAGCGGGCGAGGCGAAAAACTGTTTTTT. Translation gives CASGRGEKLFF. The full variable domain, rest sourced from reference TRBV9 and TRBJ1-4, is DSGVTQTPKHLITATGQRVTLRCSPRSGDLSVYWYQQSLDQGLQFLIQYYNGEERAKGNILERFSAQQFPDLHSELNLSSLELGDSALYFCASGRGEKLFFGSGTQLSVL.

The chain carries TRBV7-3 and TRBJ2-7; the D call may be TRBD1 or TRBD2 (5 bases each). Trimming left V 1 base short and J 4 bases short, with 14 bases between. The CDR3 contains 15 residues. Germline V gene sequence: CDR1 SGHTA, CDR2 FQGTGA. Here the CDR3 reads CASSLMAGTGYEQYF. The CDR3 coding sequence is TGTGCCAGCAGCTTAATGGCAGGGACGGGGTACGAGCAGTACTTC.

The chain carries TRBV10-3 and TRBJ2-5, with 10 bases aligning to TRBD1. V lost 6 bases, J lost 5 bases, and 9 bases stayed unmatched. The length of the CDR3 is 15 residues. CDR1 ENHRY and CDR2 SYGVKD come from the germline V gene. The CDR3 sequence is CAISPGTGAWETQYF. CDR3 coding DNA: TGTGCCATCAGCCCCGGGACAGGGGCCTGGGAGACCCAGTACTTC.

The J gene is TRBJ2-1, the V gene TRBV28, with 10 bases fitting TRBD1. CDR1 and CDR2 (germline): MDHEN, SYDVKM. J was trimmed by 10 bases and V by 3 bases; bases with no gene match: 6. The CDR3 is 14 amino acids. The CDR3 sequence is CASSFPDRGGEQFF. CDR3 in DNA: TGTGCCAGCAGTTTCCCGGACAGGGGGGGGGAGCAGTTCTTC.

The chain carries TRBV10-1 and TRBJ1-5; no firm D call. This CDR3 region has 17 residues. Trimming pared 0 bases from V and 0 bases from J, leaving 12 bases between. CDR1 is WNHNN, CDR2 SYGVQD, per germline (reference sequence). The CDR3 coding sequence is TGCGCCAGCAGTGAGTCGACTCGGCAATATAGCAATCAGCCCCAGCATTTT. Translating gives CASSESTRQYSNQPQHF.

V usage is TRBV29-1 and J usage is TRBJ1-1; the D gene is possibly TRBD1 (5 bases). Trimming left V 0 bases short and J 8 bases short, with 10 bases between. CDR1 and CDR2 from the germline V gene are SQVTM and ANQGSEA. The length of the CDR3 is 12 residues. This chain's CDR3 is CSVEEGDQEAFF. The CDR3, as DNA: TGCAGCGTTGAAGAAGGGGATCAGGAAGCTTTCTTT. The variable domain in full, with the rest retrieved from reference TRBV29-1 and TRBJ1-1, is SAVISQKPSRDICQRGTSLTIQCQVDSQVTMMFWYRQQPGQSLTLIATANQGSEATYESGFVIDKFPISRPNLTFSTLTVSNMSPEDSSIYLCSVEEGDQEAFFGQGTRLTVV.

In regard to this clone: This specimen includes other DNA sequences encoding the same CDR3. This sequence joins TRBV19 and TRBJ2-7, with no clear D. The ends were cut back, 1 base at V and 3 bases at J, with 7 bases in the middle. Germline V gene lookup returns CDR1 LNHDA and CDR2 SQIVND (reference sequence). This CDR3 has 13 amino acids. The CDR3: CASSIGFGYEQYF. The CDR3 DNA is TGTGCCAGTAGTATAGGTTTCGGCTACGAGCAGTACTTC.

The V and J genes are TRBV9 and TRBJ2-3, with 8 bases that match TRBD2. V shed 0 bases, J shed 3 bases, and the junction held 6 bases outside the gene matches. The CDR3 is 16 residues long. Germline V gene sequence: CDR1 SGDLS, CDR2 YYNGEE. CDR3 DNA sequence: TGTGCCAGCAGCGTAGGAGCGGGGGTCTTGACAGATACGCAGTATTTT. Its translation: CASSVGAGVLTDTQYF.

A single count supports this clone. The DNA for the CDR3 is TGTGCCAGCAGTGATTCCAGCGGGAGTCACGACAATGAGCAGTTCTTC. Translation gives CASSDSSGSHDNEQFF. The chain combines TRBV2 with TRBJ2-1; TRBD2 matches 8 bases. The CDR3 is made up of 16 amino acids. CDR1 is SNHLY, CDR2 FYNNEI, per germline. The J segment lost 5 bases and the V segment lost 3 bases, leaving 9 bases of the junction unmatched.

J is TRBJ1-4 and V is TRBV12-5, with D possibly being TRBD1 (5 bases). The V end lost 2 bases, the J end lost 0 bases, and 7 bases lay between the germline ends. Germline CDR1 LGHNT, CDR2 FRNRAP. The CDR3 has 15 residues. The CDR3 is CASGLRTTTNEKLFF. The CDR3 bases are TGTGCTAGTGGTTTGAGGACAACAACTAATGAAAAACTGTTTTTT.

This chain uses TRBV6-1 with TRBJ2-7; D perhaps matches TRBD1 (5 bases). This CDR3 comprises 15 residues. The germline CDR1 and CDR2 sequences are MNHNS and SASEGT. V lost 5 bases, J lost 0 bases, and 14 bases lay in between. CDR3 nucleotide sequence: TGTGCCAGCAGTAAACAGGCTGCGAGCTCCTACGAGCAGTACTTC. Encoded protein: CASSKQAASSYEQYF.

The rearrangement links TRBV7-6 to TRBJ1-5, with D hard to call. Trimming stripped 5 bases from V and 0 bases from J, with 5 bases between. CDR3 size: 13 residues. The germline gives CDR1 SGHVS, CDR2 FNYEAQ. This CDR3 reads CASSLSSNQPQHF. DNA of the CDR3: TGTGCCAGCAGCCTAAGTAGCAATCAGCCCCAGCATTTT.

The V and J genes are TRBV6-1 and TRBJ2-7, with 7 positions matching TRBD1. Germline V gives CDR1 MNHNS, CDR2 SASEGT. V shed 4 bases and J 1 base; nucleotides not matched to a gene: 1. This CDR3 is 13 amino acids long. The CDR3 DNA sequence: TGTGCCAGCAGTGGGGACAGTTCCTACGAGCAGTACTTC. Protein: CASSGDSSYEQYF.

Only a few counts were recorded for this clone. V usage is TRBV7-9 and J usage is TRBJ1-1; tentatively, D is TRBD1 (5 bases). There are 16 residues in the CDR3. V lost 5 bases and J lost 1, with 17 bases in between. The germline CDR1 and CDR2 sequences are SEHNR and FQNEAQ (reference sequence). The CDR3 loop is CASSPTGVGQNTEAFF. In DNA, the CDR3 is TGTGCCAGCAGCCCTACCGGGGTAGGACAGAACACTGAAGCTTTCTTT. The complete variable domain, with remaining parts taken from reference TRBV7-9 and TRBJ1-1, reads DTGVSQNPRHKITKRGQNVTFRCDPISEHNRLYWYRQTLGQGPEFLTYFQNEAQLEKSRLLSDRFSAERPKGSFSTLEIQRTEQGDSAMYLCASSPTGVGQNTEAFFGQGTRLTVV.

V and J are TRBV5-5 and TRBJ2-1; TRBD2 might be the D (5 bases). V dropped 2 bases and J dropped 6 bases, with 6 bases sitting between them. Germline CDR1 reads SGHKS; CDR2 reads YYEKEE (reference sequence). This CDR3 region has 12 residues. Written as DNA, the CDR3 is TGTGCCAGCAGCTTACTAGTCAATGAGCAGTTCTTC. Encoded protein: CASSLLVNEQFF. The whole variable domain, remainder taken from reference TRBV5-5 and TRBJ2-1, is DAGVTQSPTHLIKTRGQQVTLRCSPISGHKSVSWYQQVLGQGPQFIFQYYEKEERGRGNFPDRFSARQFPNYSSELNVNALLLGDSALYLCASSLLVNEQFFGPGTRLTVL.

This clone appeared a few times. The CDR3: CASSIGDRGPYEQYF. In nucleotides, the CDR3 is TGTGCCAGCAGCATAGGGGACAGGGGCCCCTACGAGCAGTACTTC. The chain recombines TRBV7-3 with TRBJ2-7; 10 bases line up with TRBD1. The length of the CDR3 is 15 residues. Germline CDR1 SGHTA, CDR2 FQGTGA. The V segment lost 5 bases and the J segment 2 bases; nucleotides outside the gene matches: 6.

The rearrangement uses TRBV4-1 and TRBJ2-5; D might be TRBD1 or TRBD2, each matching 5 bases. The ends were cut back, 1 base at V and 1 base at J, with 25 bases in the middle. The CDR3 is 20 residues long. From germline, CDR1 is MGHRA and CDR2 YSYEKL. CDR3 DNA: TGCGCCAGCAGCCAAGGCGCTGTTGGGGGTAATGCGGGTTCCCAAGAGACCCAGTACTTC. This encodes CASSQGAVGGNAGSQETQYF.

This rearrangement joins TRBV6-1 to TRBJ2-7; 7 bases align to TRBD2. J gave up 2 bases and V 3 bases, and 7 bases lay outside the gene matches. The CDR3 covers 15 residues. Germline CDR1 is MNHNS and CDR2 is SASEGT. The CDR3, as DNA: TGTGCCAGCAGTGATTGGGGCAGCGGGGCCTACGAGCAGTACTTC. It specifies CASSDWGSGAYEQYF.

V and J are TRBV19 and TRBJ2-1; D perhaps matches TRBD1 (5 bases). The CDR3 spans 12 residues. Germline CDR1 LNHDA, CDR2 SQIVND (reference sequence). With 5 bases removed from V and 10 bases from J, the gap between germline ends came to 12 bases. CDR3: CASSFQGVEQFF. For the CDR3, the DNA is TGTGCCAGTAGTTTTCAAGGGGTGGAGCAGTTCTTC.

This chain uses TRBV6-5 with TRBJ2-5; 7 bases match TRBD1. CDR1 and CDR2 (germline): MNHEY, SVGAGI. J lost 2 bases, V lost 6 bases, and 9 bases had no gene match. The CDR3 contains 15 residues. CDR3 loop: CASSPGRTGQETQYF. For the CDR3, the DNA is TGTGCCAGCAGCCCAGGCCGGACAGGACAAGAGACCCAGTACTTC.

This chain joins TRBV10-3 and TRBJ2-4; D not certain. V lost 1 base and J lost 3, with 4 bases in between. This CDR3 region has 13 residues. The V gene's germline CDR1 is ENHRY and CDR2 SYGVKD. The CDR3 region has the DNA TGTGCCATCAGTGAGTTTCGCAAAAACATTCAGTACTTC. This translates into CAISEFRKNIQYF.

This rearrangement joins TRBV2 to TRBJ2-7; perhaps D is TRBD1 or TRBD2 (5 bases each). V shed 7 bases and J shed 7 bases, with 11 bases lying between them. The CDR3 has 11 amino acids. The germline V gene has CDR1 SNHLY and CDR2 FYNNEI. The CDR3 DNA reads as TGTGCCAGCAAGGGACCCGGGGAGCAGTACTTC. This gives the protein CASKGPGEQYF.

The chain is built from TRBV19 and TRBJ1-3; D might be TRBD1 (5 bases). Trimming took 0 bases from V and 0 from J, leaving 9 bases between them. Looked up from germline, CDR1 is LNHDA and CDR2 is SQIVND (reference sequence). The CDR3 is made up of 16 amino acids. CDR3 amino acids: CASSIEEGLSGNTIYF. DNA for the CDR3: TGTGCCAGTAGTATAGAGGAGGGACTCTCTGGAAACACCATATATTTT.

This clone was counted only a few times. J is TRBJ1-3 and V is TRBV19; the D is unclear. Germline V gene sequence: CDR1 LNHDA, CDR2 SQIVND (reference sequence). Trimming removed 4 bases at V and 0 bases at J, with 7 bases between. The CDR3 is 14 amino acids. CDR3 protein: CASSNWLSGNTIYF. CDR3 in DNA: TGTGCCAGTAGTAACTGGCTCTCTGGAAACACCATATATTTT.